Shown below are 31 T cell receptor beta chains from a single sample sequenced in a study of cytomegalovirus exposure and HLA in healthy donors. PCR primers comprised 60 Vbeta and 13 Jbeta primers. Clones were sequenced by immunoSEQ multiplex PCR, and TCRdb holds only the in-frame ones, with some missing. The sample contains about 190,000 clones, just under 75% of which appear only once. The sequenced material came from PBMCs. Every receptor here comes from a young man in good health and CMV-seropositive.

This clone appeared a single time. The gene calls are TRBV5-1 and TRBJ1-3; D ambiguous. CDR1 and CDR2 from the germline V gene are SGHRS and YFSETQ. Trimming pared 5 bases from V and 2 bases from J, leaving 11 bases between. This CDR3 contains 14 residues. CDR3 in DNA: TGCGCCAGCAGGGCTACTAACGCTGGAAACACCATATATTTT. Translated, it gives CASRATNAGNTIYF.

This chain connects TRBV11-2 to TRBJ2-7; 9 bases line up with TRBD1. CDR3 length equals 15 residues. J lost 4 bases, V lost 5 bases, and 9 bases had no gene match. The germline V gene encodes CDR1 SGHAT and CDR2 FQNNGV. The CDR3 DNA sequence: TGTGCCAGCAGCCCATTCACCGGGACAGGGTACGAGCAGTACTTC. Translation: CASSPFTGTGYEQYF.

V is TRBV5-1 and J is TRBJ2-3, with 15 bases that match TRBD2. The germline V gene has CDR1 SGHRS and CDR2 YFSETQ. The CDR3 spans 15 residues. Trimming at V came to 4 bases and at J to 11 bases, leaving 8 bases not matched to a gene. Here the CDR3 DNA reads TGCGCCAGCAGCCCAGGACTAGCGGGAGGGAGAGGGCAGTATTTT. The encoded protein is CASSPGLAGGRGQYF.

V and J are TRBV19 and TRBJ1-3; 7 positions match TRBD1. The CDR3 loop spans 15 amino acids. Looked up from germline, CDR1 is LNHDA and CDR2 is SQIVND (reference sequence). With V trimmed by 5 bases and J by 2 bases, 6 bases remained unmatched. The CDR3 here is CASSPPTGAGNTIYF. The CDR3 DNA sequence: TGTGCCAGTAGTCCCCCCACAGGGGCTGGAAACACCATATATTTT. The full variable domain, completed using reference TRBV19 and TRBJ1-3, is DGGITQSPKYLFRKEGQNVTLSCEQNLNHDAMYWYRQDPGQGLRLIYYSQIVNDFQKGDIAEGYSVSREKKESFPLTVTSAQKNPTAFYLCASSPPTGAGNTIYFGEGSWLTVV.

This chain connects TRBV6-5 to TRBJ1-6, with D perhaps TRBD1 (5 bases). The CDR3 contains 16 residues. With 4 bases removed from V and 7 bases from J, the gap between germline ends came to 17 bases. Germline V gene data show CDR1 as MNHEY and CDR2 as SVGAGI. In DNA, the CDR3 is TGTGCCAGCAGTTTCGAGACAGTGGTGGGGAATTCACCCCTCCACTTT. It is translated as CASSFETVVGNSPLHF.

In regard to this clone: The same CDR3 arises from other DNA sequences in this sample as well. V is TRBV27 and J is TRBJ1-5; 11 positions agree with TRBD1. J lost 5 bases, V lost 3 bases, and 3 bases had no gene match. CDR3 length: 15 residues. Per the germline V gene, CDR1 is MNHEY and CDR2 is SMNVEV (reference sequence). Here the CDR3 DNA reads TGTGCCAGCAGTTTCGGGACAGGGGGTGATCAGCCCCAGCATTTT. Translation: CASSFGTGGDQPQHF.

This sequence joins TRBV2 and TRBJ1-1, with 9 nucleotides matching TRBD1. V trimming: 7 bases; J trimming: 6 bases; junction bases outside the gene matches: 9. The CDR3 is 14 residues long. Germline V lookup: CDR1 SNHLY, CDR2 FYNNEI. CDR3 DNA: TGTGCCAGCAACCTATTGGACAGGGGCGCTGAAGCTTTCTTT. This sequence encodes CASNLLDRGAEAFF.

V is TRBV7-2 and J is TRBJ1-6; 9 bases are a match to TRBD1. Germline V CDR1 and CDR2: SGHTA, FQGNSA. This CDR3 is 14 amino acids long. J gave up 10 bases and V 5 bases, and 6 bases lay outside the gene matches. The CDR3 is CASSLRTGDSPLHF. CDR3 DNA: TGTGCCAGCAGCCTCCGGACAGGGGACTCACCCCTCCACTTT.

The rearrangement links TRBV7-7 to TRBJ2-1, with TRBD2 identical over 10 bases. Germline CDR1 reads SSHAT; CDR2 reads FNYEAQ (reference sequence). The CDR3 spans 15 residues. CDR3 in DNA: TGTGCTAGCGCAGCTAGCGGGAGTAGTTATGGTGAGCAGTTCTTC. Residues: CASAASGSSYGEQFF.

This clone has a handful of counts. This chain uses TRBV9 with TRBJ2-7; 9 nucleotides line up with TRBD2. The CDR3 totals 13 residues. The J segment lost 6 bases and the V segment lost 4 bases, leaving 5 bases of the junction unmatched. Per the germline V gene, CDR1 is SGDLS and CDR2 is YYNGEE. The CDR3 sequence is CASSSAGGGEQYF. The CDR3 region has the DNA TGTGCCAGCAGCAGCGCGGGGGGGGGCGAGCAGTACTTC. The full variable domain, in which reference TRBV9 and TRBJ2-7 provide the parts outside the CDR3, is DSGVTQTPKHLITATGQRVTLRCSPRSGDLSVYWYQQSLDQGLQFLIQYYNGEERAKGNILERFSAQQFPDLHSELNLSSLELGDSALYFCASSSAGGGEQYFGPGTRLTVT.

The rearrangement links TRBV7-8 to TRBJ2-7; 7 bases fit TRBD1. Germline trimming cut 6 bases from V and 4 bases from J; bases unmatched to any gene: 9. The CDR3 length is 14 residues. Germline lookup yields CDR1 SGHVS and CDR2 FQNEAQ. CDR3 region: CASRDRERTYEQYF. Written as DNA, the CDR3 is TGTGCCAGCAGAGACAGGGAGCGTACTTACGAGCAGTACTTC.

There are a few counts of this clone. The chain joins TRBV23-1 to TRBJ2-5; no clear D gene. TRBV23-1 is marked as an open reading frame, function uncertain. The CDR3 sequence is 19 residues long. Trimming removed 5 bases from V and 7 bases from J, with 32 bases in between. CDR3 nucleotides: TGCGCCAGCAGTGAGTGCCCAGACGCTCACTCGACCGGCCAGGCGACCCAGTACTTC. Translated: CASSECPDAHSTGQATQYF.

This clone was picked up a small number of times. The V and J genes are TRBV6-4 and TRBJ1-2, with 8 positions matching TRBD1. Germline V lookup: CDR1 MRHNA, CDR2 SNTAGT. J gave up 4 bases and V 3 bases, and 4 bases lay outside the gene matches. The CDR3 is 14 amino acids. Written as DNA, the CDR3 is TGTGCCAGCAGTGAGTCAGGGGGCTCCTATGGCTACACCTTC. Translating it yields CASSESGGSYGYTF.

Details on this clone: Mismatch with germline at one junction end may stem from a read error. The J gene is TRBJ2-5, the V gene TRBV7-7, with a weak D call TRBD2 (7 bases). Germline V lookup: CDR1 SSHAT, CDR2 FNYEAQ (reference sequence). The CDR3 covers 17 residues. CDR3 nucleotide sequence: TGTGCTAGCAGCTTAGGGGCCATACGGGGGGCCCAAGAGACCCAGTACTTC. It translates to CASSLGAIRGAQETQYF.

V is TRBV25-1 and J is TRBJ1-5; TRBD1 agrees at 7 bases. Per the germline V gene, CDR1 is MGHDK and CDR2 is SYGVNS. This CDR3 comprises 17 residues. V was pared by 2 bases and J by 7 bases, with 14 bases of the junction left unmatched. The CDR3 nucleotides read TGTGCCAGCAGTGAACGGCAAGGGGGCGGAATTGACCAGCCCCAGCATTTT. It yields the protein CASSERQGGGIDQPQHF.

This chain joins TRBV7-2 and TRBJ2-7, with 7 bases matching TRBD2. Looked up from germline, CDR1 is SGHTA and CDR2 is FQGNSA. The V gene end was trimmed by 4 bases and the J gene end by 2 bases; junction bases not matched to a gene: 8. There are 15 residues in the CDR3. CDR3 in DNA: TGTGCCAGCAGCTCGGGGGGACGGTCGGCCTACGAGCAGTACTTC. It encodes CASSSGGRSAYEQYF.

V usage is TRBV4-2 and J usage is TRBJ2-1, with D perhaps matching TRBD2 (6 bases). CDR1 LGHNA and CDR2 YNFKEQ come from the germline V gene. V was clipped by 4 bases and J by 4 bases, with 8 bases between them. This CDR3 is 13 amino acids long. CDR3 in amino acids: CASSPGGYNEQFF. In DNA form, the CDR3 reads TGTGCCAGCAGCCCCGGGGGATACAATGAGCAGTTCTTC.

The CDR3 DNA reads as TGTGCCAGTAGTACGCAGGGTAGAGGTGGCTACACCTTC. Translated: CASSTQGRGGYTF. J is TRBJ1-2 and V is TRBV19, with a tentative D call TRBD1 (5 bases). Trimming left V 4 bases short and J 7 bases short, with 13 bases between. The germline V gene encodes CDR1 LNHDA and CDR2 SQIVND (reference sequence). There are 13 residues in the CDR3.

In this sample, this clone turned up a few times. This rearrangement joins TRBV10-1 to TRBJ2-7, with D possibly being TRBD2 (6 bases). CDR3 length: 13 amino acids. Per germline, CDR1 WNHNN and CDR2 SYGVQD (reference sequence). V lost 8 bases to trimming and J lost 6 bases, with 17 bases between them. The CDR3 protein is CASGRREECEQYF. CDR3 bases: TGCGCCAGCGGGAGGAGGGAGGAGTGCGAGCAGTACTTC.

This clone was recorded only once. This chain uses TRBV10-3 with TRBJ1-3; no firm D call. The CDR3 sequence is 15 residues long. Germline CDR1 reads ENHRY; CDR2 reads SYGVKD. Between the trimmed V and J ends, which lost 6 bases and 0 bases, there was a span of 12 bases. The CDR3: CAISPLDNSGNTIYF. CDR3 coding DNA: TGTGCCATCAGCCCCCTTGACAACTCTGGAAACACCATATATTTT.

The gene calls are TRBV27 and TRBJ2-6, with no clear D. This CDR3 has 16 amino acids. V lost 6 bases to trimming and J lost 1 base, with 13 bases between them. CDR1 is MNHEY and CDR2 is SMNVEV in the germline V gene (reference sequence). The CDR3 nucleotides read TGTGCCAGCAGCCCGCGTCAACTTTCTGGGGCCAACGTCCTGACTTTC. Its translation: CASSPRQLSGANVLTF.

The V gene is TRBV7-3, the J gene TRBJ2-7; 9 positions agree with TRBD1. This CDR3 region has 15 residues. After removal of 4 bases from V and 3 bases from J, the junction contained 7 bases not matched to a gene. Germline CDR1 and CDR2: SGHTA and FQGTGA. DNA of the CDR3: TGTGCCAGCAGCTCGTCGGACAGGGGCGGCTACGAGCAGTACTTC. Amino acids: CASSSSDRGGYEQYF.

The rearrangement links TRBV19 to TRBJ2-7, with a tentative D call TRBD2 (5 bases). Germline V gives CDR1 LNHDA, CDR2 SQIVND (reference sequence). V was cut by 4 bases and J by 4 bases, with 14 bases left in between. The CDR3 contains 14 residues. The chain's CDR3 is CASSKGGLKYEQYF. The CDR3 DNA is TGTGCCAGTAGTAAGGGCGGGCTAAAATACGAGCAGTACTTC.

The V gene is TRBV6-5, the J gene TRBJ2-2; maybe TRBD1 (6 bases). Germline assignment: CDR1 MNHEY and CDR2 SVGAGI. The V gene lost 5 bases and the J gene lost 5 bases, with 15 bases spanning the gap. This CDR3 comprises 15 residues. The CDR3 reads CASSTMRGSTGELFF. CDR3 in DNA: TGTGCCAGCAGTACCATGAGGGGGTCTACCGGGGAGCTGTTTTTT.

V usage is TRBV7-9 and J usage is TRBJ2-3, with 8 bases identical to TRBD2. The CDR3 spans 14 residues. Germline V gives CDR1 SEHNR, CDR2 FQNEAQ (reference sequence). Germline trimming cut 3 bases from V and 6 bases from J; bases unmatched to any gene: 5. CDR3 loop: CASSLSGSPDTQYF. The CDR3 DNA is TGTGCCAGCAGCTTGAGCGGGAGTCCCGATACGCAGTATTTT. The full variable domain, rest sourced from reference TRBV7-9 and TRBJ2-3, is DTGVSQNPRHKITKRGQNVTFRCDPISEHNRLYWYRQTLGQGPEFLTYFQNEAQLEKSRLLSDRFSAERPKGSFSTLEIQRTEQGDSAMYLCASSLSGSPDTQYFGPGTRLTVL.

This clone was seen a handful of times. The chain is built from TRBV19 and TRBJ1-5, with D maybe TRBD1 (6 bases). The V gene's germline CDR1 is LNHDA and CDR2 SQIVND (reference sequence). The CDR3 loop spans 15 amino acids. Trimming cost V 3 bases and J 6 bases, with 15 bases left between them. This CDR3 is CASSMRQGKGQPQHF. In DNA form, the CDR3 reads TGTGCCAGTAGTATGAGGCAGGGGAAGGGTCAGCCCCAGCATTTT.

V is TRBV6-5 and J is TRBJ2-5; a possible D gene is TRBD2 (7 bases). Germline loops: CDR1 MNHEY, CDR2 SVGAGI. This CDR3 is built from 15 residues. V lost 5 bases, J lost 4 bases, and 17 bases lay in between. The CDR3, as DNA: TGTGCCAGCAGTCCACCCGGGGGGCTGGGAGAGACCCAGTACTTC. Translating it yields CASSPPGGLGETQYF.

A single count supports this clone. The CDR3 coding sequence is TGTGCCAGCTCACCATACGGGACAGGCTACGAGCAGTACTTC. Amino acids: CASSPYGTGYEQYF. The chain uses TRBV18 and TRBJ2-7, with 8 nucleotides matching TRBD1. The ends lost 2 bases at V and 3 bases at J; junction bases unmatched: 3. From germline, CDR1 is KGHSH and CDR2 LQKENI. The CDR3 is 14 amino acids.

The rearrangement links TRBV4-1 to TRBJ1-3, with 7 bases matching TRBD1. The ends lost 1 base at V and 3 bases at J; junction bases unmatched: 3. The CDR3 has 15 residues. The germline V gene has CDR1 MGHRA and CDR2 YSYEKL. The CDR3 reads CASSQGQGVGNTIYF. The CDR3 DNA sequence: TGCGCCAGCAGCCAAGGGCAGGGGGTTGGAAACACCATATATTTT.

The chain's CDR3 is CASITLTGTPKTQYF. In DNA, the CDR3 is TGTGCCAGCATCACATTAACCGGGACACCCAAGACCCAGTACTTC. The genes are TRBV6-5 and TRBJ2-5; maybe TRBD1 (6 bases). This CDR3 contains 15 residues. Looked up from germline, CDR1 is MNHEY and CDR2 is SVGAGI. Trimming took 7 bases from V and 6 from J, leaving 21 bases between them.

This chain uses TRBV5-6 with TRBJ1-5; no reliable D call. V was pared by 3 bases and J by 0 bases, with 10 bases between. Germline CDR1 reads SGHDT; CDR2 reads YYEEEE. There are 15 residues in the CDR3. The CDR3 spells CASSYGFYSNQPQHF. As DNA, the CDR3 is TGTGCCAGCAGCTACGGGTTTTATAGCAATCAGCCCCAGCATTTT.